These T cell receptor beta chains were read from a single sample in a study of blood T cell repertoires in COVID-19. TCRdb's table, derived via immunoSEQ multiplex PCR, lists solely in-frame clones and lacks some. The sample lists 300,000 or so clones; roughly 92% were seen once. The specimen was peripheral blood. The receptors were gathered from a woman between 25 and 40 years old with COVID-19, enrolled during active disease. Each CDR3 is given with its conserved first and last residue. A D gene is named only where the DNA matches it firmly. Clone size appears in some rows only: once, few, many, or a class for an expanded clone.

size: -; D: -; V: TRBV5-4; J: TRBJ1-3; DNA: TGTGCCAGCAGCTTAGGAGCTGGAAACACCATATATTTT; CDR3: CASSLGAGNTIYF
size: once; D: TRBD2; V: TRBV13; J: TRBJ2-7; DNA: TGTGCCAGCAGCTCCTCACCCGGGACTAGCGGAGGGTCCTACGAGCAGTACTTC; CDR3: CASSSSPGTSGGSYEQYF
size: -; D: -; V: TRBV28; J: TRBJ2-3; DNA: TGTGCCAGCAGCACAGGGACCCTCGGCAGTGCGCAGTATTTT; CDR3: CASSTGTLGSAQYF
size: once; D: TRBD2; V: TRBV19; J: TRBJ2-1; DNA: TGTGCCAGTAGTATTTTACTAGCGGGAGCCGATGAGCAGTTCTTC; CDR3: CASSILLAGADEQFF
size: -; D: -; V: TRBV3-1/TRBV3-2; J: TRBJ1-1; DNA: TGTGCCAGCAGCCTAAGAGGGTCTAGCACTGAAGCTTTCTTT; CDR3: CASSLRGSSTEAFF
size: -; D: -; V: TRBV3-1/TRBV3-2; J: TRBJ2-1; DNA: TGTGCCAGCAGCCAATCTGCTAGCTCCTACAATGAGCAGTTCTTC; CDR3: CASSQSASSYNEQFF
size: -; D: TRBD2; V: TRBV11-3; J: TRBJ2-1; DNA: TGTGCCAGCAGCTCCCGGACTAGCGGGAGTTTCTACAATGAGCAGTTCTTC; CDR3: CASSSRTSGSFYNEQFF
size: once; D: -; V: TRBV11-2; J: TRBJ1-2; DNA: TGTGCCAGCAGCTTAGGTACAGGGAAGGGCTACACCTTC; CDR3: CASSLGTGKGYTF
size: -; D: TRBD2; V: TRBV7-2; J: TRBJ2-7; DNA: TGTGCCAGCAGCCCCACTAGCGGGAGCTCCTACGAGCAGTACTTC; CDR3: CASSPTSGSSYEQYF
size: -; D: TRBD1; V: TRBV6-1; J: TRBJ2-2; DNA: TGTGCCAGCAGTGACCCACCGGACAGGGTCTTGTTAGCCGGGGAGCTGTTTTTT; CDR3: CASSDPPDRVLLAGELFF
size: -; D: TRBD1; V: TRBV11-2; J: TRBJ1-4; DNA: TGTGCCAGCAGCTTATTGGCAGGGGGAGAAAAACTGTTTTTT; CDR3: CASSLLAGGEKLFF
size: -; D: -; V: TRBV3-1/TRBV3-2; J: TRBJ2-2; DNA: TGTGCCAGCAGCCATCGCACGGGGTACACCGGGGAGCTGTTTTTT; CDR3: CASSHRTGYTGELFF